The entry that follows covers one TCR beta chain sequence. The data were taken from a study of shared clonotypes between healthy human individuals. The germline V and J ends were trimmed by 3 bases and 3 bases, with 13 bases remaining between them. The CDR3 spans 14 residues. Germline V CDR1 and CDR2: GTSNPN, SVGIG (reference sequence). Method: immunoSEQ multiplex PCR; TCRdb's copy keeps in-frame clones and lacks some. Among about 2.5 million clones listed, 85% to 95% were seen once. V and J are TRBV30 and TRBJ2-3; the D gene is possibly TRBD2 (5 bases). The TCR sequence derives from a man aged 18 to 29 in good health. Some clones in this sample may be carry-over from other donors' samples. Source material: naive CD4+ T cells from PBMCs. Subset here: CD45RA+ positively selected. The CDR3 DNA reads TGTGCCTGGAGATACGGGATGAATACAGATACGCAGTATTTT. It specifies CAWRYGMNTDTQYF.